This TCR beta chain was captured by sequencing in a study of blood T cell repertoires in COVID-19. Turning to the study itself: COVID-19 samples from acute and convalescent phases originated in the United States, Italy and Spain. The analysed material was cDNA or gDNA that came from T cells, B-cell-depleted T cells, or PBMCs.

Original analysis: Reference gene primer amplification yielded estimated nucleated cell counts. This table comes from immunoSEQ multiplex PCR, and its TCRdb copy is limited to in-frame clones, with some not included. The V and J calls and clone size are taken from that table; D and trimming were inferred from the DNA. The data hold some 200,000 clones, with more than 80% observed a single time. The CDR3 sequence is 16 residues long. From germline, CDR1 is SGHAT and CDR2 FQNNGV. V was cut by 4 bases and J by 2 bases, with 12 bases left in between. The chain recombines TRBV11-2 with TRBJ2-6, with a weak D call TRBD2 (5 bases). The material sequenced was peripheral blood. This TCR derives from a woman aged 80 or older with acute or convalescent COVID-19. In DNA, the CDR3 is TGTGCCAGCAGCTCCCGGGGTGTTCCTGGGGCCAACGTCCTGACTTTC. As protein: CASSSRGVPGANVLTF.